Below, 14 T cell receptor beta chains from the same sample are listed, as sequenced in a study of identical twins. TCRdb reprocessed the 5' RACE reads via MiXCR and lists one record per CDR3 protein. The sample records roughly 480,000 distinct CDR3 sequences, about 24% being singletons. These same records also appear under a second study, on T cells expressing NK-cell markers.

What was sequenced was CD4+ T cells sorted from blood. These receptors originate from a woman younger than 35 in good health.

The CDR3 is CSAGTVWLGSNEQYF. Here the CDR3 DNA reads TGCAGTGCGGGGACAGTTTGGTTGGGGTCAAACGAGCAGTACTTC. The chain carries TRBV20-1 and TRBJ2-7; 7 bases line up with TRBD1. Germline V CDR1 and CDR2: DFQATT, SNEGSKA (reference sequence). V shed 6 bases, J shed 5 bases, and the junction held 16 bases outside the gene matches. The length of the CDR3 is 15 residues.

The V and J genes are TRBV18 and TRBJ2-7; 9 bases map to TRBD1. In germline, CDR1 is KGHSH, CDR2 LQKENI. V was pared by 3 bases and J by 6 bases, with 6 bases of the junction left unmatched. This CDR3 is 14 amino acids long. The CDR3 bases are TGTGCCAGCTCACCCGGGACAGGGAGAGGCGAGCAGTACTTC. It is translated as CASSPGTGRGEQYF.

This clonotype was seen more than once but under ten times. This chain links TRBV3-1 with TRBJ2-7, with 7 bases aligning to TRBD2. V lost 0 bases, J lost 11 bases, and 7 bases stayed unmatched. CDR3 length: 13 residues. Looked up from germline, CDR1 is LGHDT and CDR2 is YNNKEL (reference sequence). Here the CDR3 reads CASSQDGGGEEYF. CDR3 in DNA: TGTGCCAGCAGCCAAGATGGGGGAGGGGAGGAGTACTTC.

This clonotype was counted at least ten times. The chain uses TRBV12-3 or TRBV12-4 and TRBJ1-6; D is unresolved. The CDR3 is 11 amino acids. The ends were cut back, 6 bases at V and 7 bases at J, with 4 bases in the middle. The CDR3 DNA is TGTGCCAGCAGCGCAAATTCACCCCTCCACTTT. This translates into CASSANSPLHF.

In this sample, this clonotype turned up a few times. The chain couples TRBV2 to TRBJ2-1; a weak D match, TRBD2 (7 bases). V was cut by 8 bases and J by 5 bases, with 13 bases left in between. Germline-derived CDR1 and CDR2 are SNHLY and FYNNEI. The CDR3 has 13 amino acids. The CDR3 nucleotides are TGTGCCAGCCGGCGGGGGACAAACAATGAGCAGTTCTTC. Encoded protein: CASRRGTNNEQFF.

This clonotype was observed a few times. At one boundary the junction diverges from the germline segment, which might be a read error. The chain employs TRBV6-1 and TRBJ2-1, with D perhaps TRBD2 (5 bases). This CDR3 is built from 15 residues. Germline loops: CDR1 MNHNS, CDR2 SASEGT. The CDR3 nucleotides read TGTGCCAGCAGTCAAGCGGCCAGCTCCTACAATGAGCAGTTCTTC. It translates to CASSQAASSYNEQFF.

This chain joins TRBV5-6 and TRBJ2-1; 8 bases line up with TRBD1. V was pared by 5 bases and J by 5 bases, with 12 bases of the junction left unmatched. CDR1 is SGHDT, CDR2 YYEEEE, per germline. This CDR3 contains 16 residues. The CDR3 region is CASRLAGTGKNNEQFF. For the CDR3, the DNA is TGTGCCAGCAGGCTTGCCGGGACAGGAAAAAACAATGAGCAGTTCTTC.

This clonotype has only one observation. The CDR3 loop reads CASSLDRGGSNYGYTF. The CDR3 nucleotides are TGCGCCAGCAGCCTGGACAGGGGAGGGAGTAACTATGGCTACACCTTC. The J gene is TRBJ1-2, the V gene TRBV5-1, with 9 bases lining up with TRBD1. Germline V gives CDR1 SGHRS, CDR2 YFSETQ. V trimming: 4 bases; J trimming: 1 base; junction bases outside the gene matches: 8. This CDR3 has 16 residues.

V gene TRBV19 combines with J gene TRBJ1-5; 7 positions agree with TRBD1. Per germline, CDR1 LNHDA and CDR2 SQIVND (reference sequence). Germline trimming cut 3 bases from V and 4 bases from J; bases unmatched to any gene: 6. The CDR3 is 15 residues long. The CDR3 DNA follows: TGTGCCAGTAGTATGGGAGACAGGGATAATCAGCCCCAGCATTTT. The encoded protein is CASSMGDRDNQPQHF.

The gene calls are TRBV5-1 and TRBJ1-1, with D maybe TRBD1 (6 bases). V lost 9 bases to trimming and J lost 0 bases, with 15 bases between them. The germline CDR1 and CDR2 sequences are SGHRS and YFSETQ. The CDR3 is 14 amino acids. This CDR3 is CATSKGEMNTEAFF. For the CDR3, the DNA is TGCGCCACCTCTAAGGGGGAGATGAACACTGAAGCTTTCTTT. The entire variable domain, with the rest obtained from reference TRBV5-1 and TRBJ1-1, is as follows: KAGVTQTPRYLIKTRGQQVTLSCSPISGHRSVSWYQQTPGQGLQFLFEYFSETQRNKGNFPGRFSGRQFSNSRSEMNVSTLELGDSALYLCATSKGEMNTEAFFGQGTRLTVV.

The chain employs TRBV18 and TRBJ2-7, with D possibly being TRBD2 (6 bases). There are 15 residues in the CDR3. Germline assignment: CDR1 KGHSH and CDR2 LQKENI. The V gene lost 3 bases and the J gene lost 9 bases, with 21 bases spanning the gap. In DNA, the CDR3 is TGTGCCAGCTCACCTCCGCCGGGACTGCATTTTGGGCAGTACTTC. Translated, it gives CASSPPPGLHFGQYF.

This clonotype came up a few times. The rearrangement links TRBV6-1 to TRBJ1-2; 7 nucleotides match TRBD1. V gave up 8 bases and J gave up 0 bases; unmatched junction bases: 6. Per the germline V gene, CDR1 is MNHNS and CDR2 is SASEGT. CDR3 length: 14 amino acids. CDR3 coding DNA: TGTGCCAGCCGACAGGGAGCTTCTAACTATGGCTACACCTTC. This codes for CASRQGASNYGYTF.

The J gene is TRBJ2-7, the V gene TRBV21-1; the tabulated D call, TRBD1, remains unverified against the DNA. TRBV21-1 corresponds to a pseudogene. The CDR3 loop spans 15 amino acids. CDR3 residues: CASISHRGPTYEQYF. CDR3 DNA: TGTGCCAGCATCTCGCACAGGGGGCCCACCTACGAGCAGTACTTC.

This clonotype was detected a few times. The CDR3 here is CASSYSPGLLNIQYF. The CDR3 coding sequence is TGTGCCAGCAGTTACTCCCCGGGACTCCTAAACATTCAGTACTTC. The V call is TRBV6-5, the J call TRBJ2-4; D is possibly TRBD2 (6 bases). The CDR3 is 15 amino acids. Germline CDR1 is MNHEY and CDR2 is SVGAGI. Trimming cost V 0 bases and J 6 bases, with 12 bases left between them.